This TCR beta chain came from a study of T cell responses to AZD1222 COVID-19 vaccine. Study details: Second-dose timings of about 4 or about 12 weeks were pooled.

Some clones are missing from TCRdb's copy, which holds only in-frame ones; the method was immunoSEQ multiplex PCR. Among more than 85,000 clones listed, 86% were seen once. The CDR3 consists of 17 residues. Germline assignment: CDR1 MNHEY and CDR2 SMNVEV (reference sequence). With 1 base clipped from V and 1 base from J, the junction kept 8 bases outside the gene matches. The rearrangement links TRBV27 to TRBJ2-7, with 9 bases matching TRBD1. This clonotype was sampled from an adult in good health. Sample: peripheral blood, taken on day 0 of AZD1222 vaccination. The CDR3 reads CASSLCLGTGISYEQYF. The CDR3 DNA follows: TGTGCCAGCAGTTTATGTCTCGGGACAGGGATTTCCTACGAGCAGTACTTC.